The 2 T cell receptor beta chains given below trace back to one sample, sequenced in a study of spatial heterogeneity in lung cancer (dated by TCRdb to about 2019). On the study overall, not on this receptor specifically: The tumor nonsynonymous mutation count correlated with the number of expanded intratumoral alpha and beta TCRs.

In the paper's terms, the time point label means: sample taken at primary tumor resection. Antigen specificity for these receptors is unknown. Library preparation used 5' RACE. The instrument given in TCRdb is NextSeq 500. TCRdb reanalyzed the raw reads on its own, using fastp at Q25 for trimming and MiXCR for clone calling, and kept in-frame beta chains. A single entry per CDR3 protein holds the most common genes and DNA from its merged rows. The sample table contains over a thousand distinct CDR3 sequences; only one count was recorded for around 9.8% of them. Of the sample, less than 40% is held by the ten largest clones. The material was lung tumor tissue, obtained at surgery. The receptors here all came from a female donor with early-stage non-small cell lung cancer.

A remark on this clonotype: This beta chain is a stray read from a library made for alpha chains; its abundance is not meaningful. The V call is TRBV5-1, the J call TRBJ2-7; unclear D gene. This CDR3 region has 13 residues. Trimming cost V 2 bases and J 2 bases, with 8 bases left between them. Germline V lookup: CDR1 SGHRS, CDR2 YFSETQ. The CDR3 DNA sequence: TGCGCCAGCAGCTTAGAGGCGGCCTACGAGCAGTACTTC. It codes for CASSLEAAYEQYF.

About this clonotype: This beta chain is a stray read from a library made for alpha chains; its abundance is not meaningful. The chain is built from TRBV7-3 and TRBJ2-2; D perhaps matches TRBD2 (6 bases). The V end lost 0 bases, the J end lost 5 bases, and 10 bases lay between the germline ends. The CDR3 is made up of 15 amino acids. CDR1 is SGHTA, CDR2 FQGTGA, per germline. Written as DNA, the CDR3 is TGTGCCAGCAGCTTAACGGGCGGGGCGACCGGGGAGCTGTTTTTT. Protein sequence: CASSLTGGATGELFF.